This TCR beta chain was documented in a study of Graves' ophthalmopathy and Graves' hyperthyroidism. Whole-study context: The authors collected peripheral blood at initial diagnosis, before any treatment. Study results and limitations: Blood was where most expanded thyroid clonotypes above 0.001 frequency also turned up.

RNA transcripts provided the template for amplifying TCR beta CDR3 regions. HTBI primers primed a first-round RT-PCR, and a second-round multiplex PCR followed. One entry per CDR3 protein, called by TCRdb with MiXCR from the multiplex PCR reads. The sample holds about 150,000 distinct CDR3 sequences; about 40% are singletons and the top ten take around 5.8%. About this clonotype itself: The antigen is unknown. The CDR3 end shows no conserved phenylalanine or tryptophan, and so a read error is likely.

Moderate-to-severe activity, with CAS ≥3, NOSPECS ≥4 and duration under 3 months, characterized the donors with ophthalmopathy. Lactation, pregnancy, uncontrolled infections and other autoimmune diseases were all grounds for excluding patients. The receptor's source is a woman aged 40-49 years with Graves' ophthalmopathy. Sequencing was done on a sample of peripheral blood.

The CDR3 bases are TGTGCCAGCAGTTATAAGGAACCCTACGAGCAGTACCTC. Translated: CASSYKEPYEQYL. The chain carries TRBV6-5 and TRBJ2-7; D is ambiguous. V was pared by 3 bases and J by 2 bases, with 8 bases between. The CDR3 runs to 13 residues. From germline, CDR1 is MNHEY and CDR2 SVGAGI.